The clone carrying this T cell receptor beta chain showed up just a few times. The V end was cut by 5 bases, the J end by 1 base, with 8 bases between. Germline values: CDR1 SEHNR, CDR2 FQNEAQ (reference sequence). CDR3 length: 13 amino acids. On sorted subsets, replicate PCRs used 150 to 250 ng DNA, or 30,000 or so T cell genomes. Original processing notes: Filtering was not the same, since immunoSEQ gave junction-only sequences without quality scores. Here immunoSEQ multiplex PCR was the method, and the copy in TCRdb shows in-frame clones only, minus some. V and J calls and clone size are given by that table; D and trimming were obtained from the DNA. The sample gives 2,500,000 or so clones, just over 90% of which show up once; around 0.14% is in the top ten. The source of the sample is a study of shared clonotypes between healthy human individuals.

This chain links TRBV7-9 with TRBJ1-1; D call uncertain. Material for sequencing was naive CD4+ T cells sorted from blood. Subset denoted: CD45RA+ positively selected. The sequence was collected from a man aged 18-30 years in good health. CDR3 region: CASSVRANTEAFF. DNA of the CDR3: TGTGCCAGCAGCGTGCGGGCGAACACTGAAGCTTTCTTT.